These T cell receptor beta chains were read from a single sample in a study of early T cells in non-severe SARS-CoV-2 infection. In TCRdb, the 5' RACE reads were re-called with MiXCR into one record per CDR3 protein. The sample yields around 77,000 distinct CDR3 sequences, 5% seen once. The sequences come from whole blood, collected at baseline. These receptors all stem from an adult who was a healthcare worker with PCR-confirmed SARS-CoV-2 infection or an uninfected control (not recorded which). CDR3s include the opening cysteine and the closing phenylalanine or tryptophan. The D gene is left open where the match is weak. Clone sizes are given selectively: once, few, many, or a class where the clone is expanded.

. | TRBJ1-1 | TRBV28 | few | CASSLLSSYTEAFF | TGTGCCAGCAGTTTACTGTCCTCCTACACTGAAGCTTTCTTT
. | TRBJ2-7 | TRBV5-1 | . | CASSPDFDEQYF | TGCGCCAGCAGCCCGGACTTCGACGAGCAGTACTTC
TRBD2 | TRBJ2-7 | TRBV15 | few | CATSRSGRAPQNEQYF | TGTGCCACCAGCAGGTCGGGGAGGGCCCCTCAGAACGAGCAGTACTTC
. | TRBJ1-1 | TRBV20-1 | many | CSASSPAGRATEAFF | TGCAGTGCTAGTTCCCCGGCAGGAAGGGCGACTGAAGCTTTCTTT
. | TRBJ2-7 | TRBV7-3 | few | CASSLTDSTPEQYF | TGTGCCAGCAGCTTAACGGACAGTACCCCCGAGCAGTACTTC
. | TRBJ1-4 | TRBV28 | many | CASSGWAANEKLFF | TGTGCCAGCAGTGGGTGGGCAGCTAATGAAAAACTGTTTTTT
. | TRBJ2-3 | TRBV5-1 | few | CASSFRIQADTQYF | TGCGCCAGCAGCTTCAGGATTCAGGCGGATACGCAGTATTTT
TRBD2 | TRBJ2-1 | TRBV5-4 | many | CASRGGLAGGDWSNEQFF | TGTGCCAGCAGAGGGGGGCTAGCGGGAGGGGATTGGTCCAATGAGCAGTTCTTC
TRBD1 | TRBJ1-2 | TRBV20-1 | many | CSALDGTGGKNGYTF | TGCAGTGCTTTGGACGGGACAGGGGGCAAGAATGGCTACACCTTC
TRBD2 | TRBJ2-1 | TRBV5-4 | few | CASSPNTGTRGYNEQFF | TGTGCCAGCAGCCCCAATACCGGGACGCGGGGGTACAATGAGCAGTTCTTC